Listed here are 29 T cell receptor beta chains from one sample, sequenced in a study of T cell responses to AZD1222 COVID-19 vaccine. Data came from immunoSEQ multiplex PCR; TCRdb stores just in-frame clones and leaves some out. The sample includes some 120,000 clones, about 89% of them seen just once. Specimen: peripheral blood, collected on day 0 of AZD1222 vaccination. All receptors derive from an adult in good health.

This sequence joins TRBV7-9 and TRBJ1-5; the D is unclear. Trimming removed 2 bases at V and 1 base at J, with 9 bases between. The CDR3 contains 15 residues. CDR1 and CDR2 (germline): SEHNR, FQNEAQ (reference sequence). CDR3 nucleotide sequence: TGTGCCAGCAGCTTATCGACCGGAAGCAATCAGCCCCAGCATTTT. It translates to CASSLSTGSNQPQHF.

The chain recombines TRBV15 with TRBJ1-2; D gene unclear. CDR1 is LNHNV, CDR2 YYDKDF, per germline (reference sequence). This CDR3 spans 19 amino acids. V was cut by 3 bases and J by 2 bases, with 25 bases left in between. CDR3 residues: CATSRPLGQEKRINYGYTF. The CDR3 DNA reads as TGTGCCACCAGCAGGCCCCTTGGGCAGGAGAAAAGAATCAACTATGGCTACACCTTC.

This sequence joins TRBV30 and TRBJ2-3, with a weak D call TRBD2 (5 bases). CDR3 size: 14 residues. Germline values: CDR1 GTSNPN, CDR2 SVGIG (reference sequence). The V end was cut by 1 base, the J end by 0 bases, with 8 bases between. The CDR3 sequence: CAWSGGLSTDTQYF. CDR3 in DNA: TGTGCCTGGAGTGGAGGGCTTAGCACAGATACGCAGTATTTT. The whole variable domain, remainder taken from reference TRBV30 and TRBJ2-3, is SQTIHQWPATLVQPVGSPLSLECTVEGTSNPNLYWYRQAAGRGLQLLFYSVGIGQISSEVPQNLSASRPQDRQFILSSKKLLLSDSGFYLCAWSGGLSTDTQYFGPGTRLTVL.

This clone has a single count. This chain links TRBV7-3 with TRBJ2-7; perhaps D is TRBD1 or TRBD2 (5 bases each). The germline CDR1 and CDR2 sequences are SGHTA and FQGTGA. Between the trimmed V and J ends, which lost 1 base and 2 bases, there was a span of 9 bases. This CDR3 spans 14 amino acids. CDR3 sequence: CASSLSGGPYEQYF. CDR3 DNA: TGTGCCAGCAGCTTAAGTGGGGGTCCCTACGAGCAGTACTTC.

This chain links TRBV7-7 with TRBJ2-3; 7 bases are shared with TRBD2. This CDR3 is built from 16 residues. CDR1 SSHAT and CDR2 FNYEAQ come from the germline V gene (reference sequence). Trimming at V came to 5 bases and at J to 4 bases, leaving 12 bases not matched to a gene. The CDR3 DNA is TGTGCCAGCAGCCCAATCCTGGGAGGGATCGCAGATACGCAGTATTTT. Amino acids: CASSPILGGIADTQYF.

The chain couples TRBV10-3 to TRBJ1-1; D is ambiguous. Germline lookup yields CDR1 ENHRY and CDR2 SYGVKD. The CDR3 is 13 amino acids. Deletions cut 4 bases from V and 4 bases from J, with 10 bases between. The CDR3 reads CAISAWTGTEAFF. For the CDR3, the DNA is TGTGCCATCAGTGCGTGGACGGGCACTGAAGCTTTCTTT.

The J gene is TRBJ2-7, the V gene TRBV28, with TRBD1 as a possible D gene (7 bases). V was clipped by 8 bases and J by 0 bases, with 14 bases between them. CDR1 is MDHEN and CDR2 is SYDVKM in the germline V gene. CDR3 length equals 14 residues. For the CDR3, the DNA is TGTGCCAGCTTTCAGGGGGGAACCTCCTACGAGCAGTACTTC. Protein product: CASFQGGTSYEQYF. The variable domain in full, completed from reference TRBV28 and TRBJ2-7, reads DVKVTQSSRYLVKRTGEKVFLECVQDMDHENMFWYRQDPGLGLRLIYFSYDVKMKEKGDIPEGYSVSREKKERFSLILESASTNQTSMYLCASFQGGTSYEQYFGPGTRLTVT.

This clone showed up just once. The chain recombines TRBV5-6 with TRBJ1-3; no clear D. With 2 bases removed from V and 0 bases from J, the gap between germline ends came to 9 bases. This CDR3 contains 15 residues. CDR1 and CDR2 (germline): SGHDT, YYEEEE. The CDR3 DNA follows: TGTGCCAGCAGCTTTTCCCCGGACTCTGGAAACACCATATATTTT. Its protein product is CASSFSPDSGNTIYF.

This chain uses TRBV2 with TRBJ1-5; D unresolved. Trimming removed 6 bases from V and 11 bases from J, with 20 bases in between. The germline V gene encodes CDR1 SNHLY and CDR2 FYNNEI. The CDR3 contains 14 residues. The CDR3 coding sequence is TGTGCCAGCAGCCCGATGTTGTTAGGGCAGTCCCAGCATTTT. It encodes CASSPMLLGQSQHF.

The chain joins TRBV6-5 to TRBJ2-5, with 8 positions matching TRBD1. J lost 3 bases, V lost 6 bases, and 3 bases had no gene match. The length of the CDR3 is 13 residues. CDR1 and CDR2 (germline): MNHEY, SVGAGI. The CDR3 nucleotides are TGTGCCAGCAGGCGACAGGGGAAAGAGACCCAGTACTTC. Its protein is CASRRQGKETQYF.

The chain is built from TRBV10-3 and TRBJ2-1; 10 bases line up with TRBD1. V shed 4 bases and J 7 bases; nucleotides not matched to a gene: 10. Germline V gene sequence: CDR1 ENHRY, CDR2 SYGVKD. This CDR3 spans 16 amino acids. The DNA of the CDR3 is TGTGCCATCAGTGGCCGGAGCCTGGGACAGGGGAATGAGCAGTTCTTC. It is translated as CAISGRSLGQGNEQFF.

The chain recombines TRBV29-1 with TRBJ1-2; D gene unclear. The CDR3 spans 10 residues. Looked up from germline, CDR1 is SQVTM and CDR2 is ANQGSEA. The germline V and J ends were trimmed by 6 bases and 3 bases, with 5 bases remaining between them. CDR3 bases: TGCAGCGTCCTCTACTATGGCTACACCTTC. This codes for CSVLYYGYTF.

As DNA, the CDR3 is TGCAGCGTTGGATACTCGGGGGAGACCCAGTACTTC. This translates into CSVGYSGETQYF. The chain uses TRBV29-1 and TRBJ2-5, with D possibly TRBD2 on 5 matching bases. Deletions cut 4 bases from V and 5 bases from J, with 11 bases between. Germline V gives CDR1 SQVTM, CDR2 ANQGSEA. The CDR3 has 12 residues.

The V and J genes are TRBV10-3 and TRBJ1-1, with TRBD1 identical over 7 bases. Per germline, CDR1 ENHRY and CDR2 SYGVKD. The CDR3 extends over 14 amino acids. V dropped 10 bases and J dropped 5; count of bases not matched to a gene: 13. The DNA for the CDR3 is TGTGCCACCAGGCTTACAGGGGTTGGGACTGAAGCTTTCTTT. Its protein product is CATRLTGVGTEAFF.

This clone was found once. The chain couples TRBV6-5 to TRBJ2-2, with D tentatively TRBD1 (5 bases). The CDR3 has 16 amino acids. Germline CDR1 is MNHEY and CDR2 is SVGAGI. V was shortened by 2 bases and J by 1 base, with 11 bases between the two germline ends. CDR3 sequence: CASSYGRVKNTGELFF. DNA for the CDR3: TGTGCCAGCAGTTACGGCAGGGTAAAGAACACCGGGGAGCTGTTTTTT.

The V and J genes are TRBV19 and TRBJ1-2; no clear D. This CDR3 comprises 13 residues. Germline CDR1 LNHDA, CDR2 SQIVND (reference sequence). Deletions cut 11 bases from V and 4 bases from J, with 17 bases between. Here the CDR3 DNA reads TGTGCCGCCGAAAGTAGTGGAGTCTATGGCTACACCTTC. This codes for CAAESSGVYGYTF.

The chain links TRBV9 to TRBJ1-3; 7 bases are a match to TRBD1. Trimming removed 0 bases from V and 0 bases from J; junction bases left unmatched: 6. CDR3 length: 17 amino acids. Germline CDR1 and CDR2: SGDLS and YYNGEE. The CDR3, as DNA: TGTGCCAGCAGCGTAGGTAAAGGGGGCCCCTCTGGAAACACCATATATTTT. It yields the protein CASSVGKGGPSGNTIYF.

This sequence joins TRBV30 and TRBJ1-6; 9 bases align to TRBD1. The CDR3 runs 13 residues. V lost 5 bases to trimming and J lost 10 bases; unmatched junction nucleotides: 6. Germline CDR1 GTSNPN, CDR2 SVGIG (reference sequence). In DNA form, the CDR3 reads TGTGCCTGGGGGGGACAGGGCAGGTCACCCCTCCACTTT. Translated, it gives CAWGGQGRSPLHF.

The gene calls are TRBV7-9 and TRBJ2-7; the D gene is possibly TRBD1 (6 bases). The CDR3 runs 12 residues. The V gene lost 6 bases and the J gene lost 7 bases, with 13 bases spanning the gap. Germline V lookup: CDR1 SEHNR, CDR2 FQNEAQ (reference sequence). For the CDR3, the DNA is TGTGCCAGCAGGACAGGACCGGAAGAGCAGTACTTC. As protein: CASRTGPEEQYF. The full variable domain, rest sourced from reference TRBV7-9 and TRBJ2-7, is DTGVSQNPRHKITKRGQNVTFRCDPISEHNRLYWYRQTLGQGPEFLTYFQNEAQLEKSRLLSDRFSAERPKGSFSTLEIQRTEQGDSAMYLCASRTGPEEQYFGPGTRLTVT.

Points on this clone: An end of the junction differs from the germline gene, which may be a read error. The genes are TRBV7-7 and TRBJ2-5; 9 bases agree with TRBD1. Germline V gene sequence: CDR1 SSHAT, CDR2 FNYEAQ (reference sequence). The CDR3 has 15 residues. The CDR3 nucleotides are TGTGCTAGCAGCTTAGGACAGGGGATAGGAGAGACCCAGTACTTC. Translated, it gives CASSLGQGIGETQYF.

Here the CDR3 DNA reads TGTGCCAGCAGTGAAGCCCAAGGTAGGGGCAGGAATCAGCCCCAGCATTTT. Translated: CASSEAQGRGRNQPQHF. The V call is TRBV2, the J call TRBJ1-5, with TRBD1 as a possible D gene (5 bases). The CDR3 sequence is 17 residues long. Trimming left V 0 bases short and J 4 bases short, with 16 bases between. Germline V gives CDR1 SNHLY, CDR2 FYNNEI.

The sample holds a few counts of this clone. This chain connects TRBV27 to TRBJ1-1; D perhaps matches TRBD1 (6 bases). V was pared by 6 bases and J by 3 bases, with 20 bases between. Germline V gene lookup returns CDR1 MNHEY and CDR2 SMNVEV (reference sequence). The CDR3 spans 16 residues. CDR3 residues: CASSSLRGAPYTEAFF. CDR3 in DNA: TGTGCCAGCAGCTCGCTGCGGGGGGCGCCCTACACTGAAGCTTTCTTT.

V gene TRBV29-1 combines with J gene TRBJ2-5; the match to TRBD2 covers 7 bases. J lost 5 bases, V lost 8 bases, and 17 bases had no gene match. The germline gives CDR1 SQVTM, CDR2 ANQGSEA. This CDR3 has 15 residues. The DNA of the CDR3 is TGCAGCCTACTTGGGGAGCCCGGGAGGATCGAGACCCAGTACTTC. This encodes CSLLGEPGRIETQYF.

The chain is built from TRBV4-2 and TRBJ2-1, with 12 positions matching TRBD2. CDR1 and CDR2 from the germline V gene are LGHNA and YNFKEQ. CDR3 length: 18 residues. The V and J ends lost 1 base and 0 bases, in that order; junction bases with no gene match: 4. The chain's CDR3 is CASSQGTSGASSYNEQFF. CDR3 sequence (DNA): TGTGCCAGCAGCCAAGGGACTAGCGGGGCCAGCTCCTACAATGAGCAGTTCTTC.

DNA for the CDR3: TGTGCCAGCAGCAAAGGAGGGACAGCCTACAATGAGCAGTTCTTC. This gives the protein CASSKGGTAYNEQFF. This chain joins TRBV7-2 and TRBJ2-1; D perhaps matches TRBD1 (7 bases). V was pared by 5 bases and J by 2 bases, with 13 bases between. Germline V lookup: CDR1 SGHTA, CDR2 FQGNSA. This CDR3 comprises 15 residues.

The chain employs TRBV7-2 and TRBJ1-6; tentative D call: TRBD1 (5 bases). In germline, CDR1 is SGHTA, CDR2 FQGNSA. This CDR3 has 15 amino acids. With 3 bases removed from V and 7 bases from J, the gap between germline ends came to 13 bases. CDR3 loop: CASSFAGVLNSPLHF. As DNA, the CDR3 is TGTGCCAGCAGCTTTGCGGGGGTGCTGAATTCACCCCTCCACTTT. Combining the CDR3 with reference TRBV7-2 and TRBJ1-6 gives the whole variable domain GAGVSQSPSNKVTEKGKDVELRCDPISGHTALYWYRQSLGQGLEFLIYFQGNSAPDKSGLPSDRFSAERTGGSVSTLTIQRTQQEDSAVYLCASSFAGVLNSPLHFGNGTRLTVT.

The chain joins TRBV18 to TRBJ1-6; D may be TRBD1 (6 bases). Between the trimmed V and J ends, which lost 3 bases and 7 bases, there was a span of 10 bases. Germline CDR1 and CDR2: KGHSH and LQKENI. The CDR3 contains 14 residues. CDR3 nucleotide sequence: TGTGCCAGCTCACCCGGGACACTGAATTCACCCCTCCACTTT. Protein product: CASSPGTLNSPLHF.

The CDR3 DNA reads as TGTGCCAGCAGCGGGGCTTGGAATACCGCCTATGGCTACACCTTC. Protein: CASSGAWNTAYGYTF. The genes are TRBV7-9 and TRBJ1-2; D may be TRBD1 (5 bases). The germline V gene has CDR1 SEHNR and CDR2 FQNEAQ (reference sequence). This CDR3 has 15 amino acids. Trimming shortened V by 5 bases and J by 4 bases, and 17 bases separated the two germline ends.

The chain couples TRBV2 to TRBJ2-5, with no clear D. This CDR3 is 14 amino acids long. Germline V gene data show CDR1 as SNHLY and CDR2 as FYNNEI. The germline V and J ends were trimmed by 3 bases and 0 bases, with 8 bases remaining between them. The CDR3 DNA is TGTGCCAGCAGTGATGCCAGATACCAAGAGACCCAGTACTTC. Translating gives CASSDARYQETQYF.